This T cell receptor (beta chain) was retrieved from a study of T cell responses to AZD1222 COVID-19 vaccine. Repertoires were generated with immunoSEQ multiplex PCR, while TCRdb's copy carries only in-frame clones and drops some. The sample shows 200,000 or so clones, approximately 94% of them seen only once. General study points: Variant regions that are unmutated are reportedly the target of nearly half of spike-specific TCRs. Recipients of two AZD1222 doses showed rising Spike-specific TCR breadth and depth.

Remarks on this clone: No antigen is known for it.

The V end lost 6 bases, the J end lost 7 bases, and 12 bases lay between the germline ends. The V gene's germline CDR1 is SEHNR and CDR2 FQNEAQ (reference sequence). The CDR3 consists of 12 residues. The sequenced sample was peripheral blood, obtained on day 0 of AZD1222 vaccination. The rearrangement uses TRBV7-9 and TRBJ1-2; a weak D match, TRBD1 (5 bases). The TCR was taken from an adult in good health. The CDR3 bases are TGTGCCAGCAGTAACCAGGGTCGTGGCTACACCTTC. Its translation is CASSNQGRGYTF. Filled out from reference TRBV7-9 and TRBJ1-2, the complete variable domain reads DTGVSQNPRHKITKRGQNVTFRCDPISEHNRLYWYRQTLGQGPEFLTYFQNEAQLEKSRLLSDRFSAERPKGSFSTLEIQRTEQGDSAMYLCASSNQGRGYTFGSGTRLTVV.